The 26 T cell receptor beta chains reported below all come from one sample, sequenced in a study of blood T cells in healthy people across ages. A second PCR, run for about 7 to 11 cycles, used a sample-barcoded 5' primer plus a J-beta primer mix. TCRdb fed the 5' RACE reads into MiXCR, producing one record per CDR3 protein. The sample consists of some 800,000 distinct CDR3 sequences, under 55% of them appearing once. The sample taken for sequencing was blood. Receptors were obtained from a man aged 60-69 years in good health.

The genes are TRBV7-2 and TRBJ2-1; 7 bases are shared with TRBD2. The germline V gene has CDR1 SGHTA and CDR2 FQGNSA. V lost 5 bases, J lost 2 bases, and 12 bases stayed unmatched. CDR3 length: 17 residues. The CDR3 sequence: CASSRSGAGRAYNEQFF. In DNA, the CDR3 is TGTGCCAGCAGCCGCAGCGGAGCGGGGAGGGCCTACAATGAGCAGTTCTTC.

The table lists this clonotype with a count of one. The J gene is TRBJ2-5, the V gene TRBV7-8; perhaps TRBD1 as D (5 bases). Gene TRBJ2-7 matches the end of the DNA better, so the J call may be wrong. CDR1 and CDR2 (germline): SGHVS, FQNEAQ. The CDR3 contains 15 residues. The CDR3 region has the DNA TGTGCCAGCAGCTTGGGGCAGGGATTGGCCGACGAGCAGTACTTC. Protein product: CASSLGQGLADEQYF.

A few counts support this clonotype. The V and J genes are TRBV9 and TRBJ1-4; D ambiguous. Germline V gene sequence: CDR1 SGDLS, CDR2 YYNGEE. The CDR3 is 14 amino acids. Trimming left V 0 bases short and J 5 bases short, with 8 bases between. DNA for the CDR3: TGTGCCAGCAGCGTAGAAGGAGGGAATGAAAAACTGTTTTTT. Encoded protein: CASSVEGGNEKLFF. Filled out from reference TRBV9 and TRBJ1-4, the complete variable domain reads DSGVTQTPKHLITATGQRVTLRCSPRSGDLSVYWYQQSLDQGLQFLIQYYNGEERAKGNILERFSAQQFPDLHSELNLSSLELGDSALYFCASSVEGGNEKLFFGSGTQLSVL.

The V and J genes are TRBV29-1 and TRBJ2-1; a possible D gene is TRBD2 (6 bases). Germline lookup yields CDR1 SQVTM and CDR2 ANQGSEA. Trimming removed 4 bases at V and 2 bases at J, with 12 bases between. This CDR3 has 14 residues. The chain's CDR3 is CSVGAGTAYNEQFF. The CDR3, as DNA: TGCAGCGTTGGGGCCGGGACTGCCTACAATGAGCAGTTCTTC.

This clonotype has only a few counts. The chain recombines TRBV29-1 with TRBJ2-1; D tentatively reads TRBD1 or TRBD2 (5 bases each). V was trimmed by 6 bases and J by 7 bases, leaving 16 bases between them. This CDR3 has 13 residues. Germline CDR1 and CDR2: SQVTM and ANQGSEA. The CDR3 is CSVPGISGNEQFF. Here the CDR3 DNA reads TGCAGCGTCCCGGGGATTTCAGGGAATGAGCAGTTCTTC.

In this sample, this clonotype turned up a few times. This chain links TRBV13 with TRBJ2-7, with D unclear. This CDR3 has 13 amino acids. The ends were cut back, 0 bases at V and 5 bases at J, with 8 bases in the middle. CDR1 is PRHDT and CDR2 is FYEKMQ in the germline V gene (reference sequence). In DNA, the CDR3 is TGTGCCAGCAGCTTAGGGGCCCGCGACGAGCAGTACTTC. Translation: CASSLGARDEQYF.

The chain employs TRBV20-1 and TRBJ2-5, with TRBD1 matching 8 bases. The CDR3 is 14 amino acids. Germline V gene data show CDR1 as DFQATT and CDR2 as SNEGSKA (reference sequence). V was pared by 6 bases and J by 5 bases, with 11 bases of the junction left unmatched. The chain's CDR3 is CSAITNRGWETQYF. In DNA form, the CDR3 reads TGCAGTGCAATTACCAACAGGGGGTGGGAGACCCAGTACTTC.

The V and J genes are TRBV12-3 or TRBV12-4 and TRBJ2-1, with TRBD2 matching 9 bases. Germline trimming cut 5 bases from V and 8 bases from J; bases unmatched to any gene: 7. This CDR3 spans 14 amino acids. CDR3 loop: CASSAGGGHDEQFF. CDR3 bases: TGTGCCAGCAGTGCGGGGGGGGGCCATGATGAGCAGTTCTTC.

The chain recombines TRBV4-1 with TRBJ2-1; 8 nucleotides line up with TRBD1. Trimming removed 2 bases from V and 4 bases from J; junction bases left unmatched: 7. The germline CDR1 and CDR2 sequences are MGHRA and YSYEKL. This CDR3 has 16 amino acids. The chain's CDR3 is CASSQQAGGAYNEQFF. The CDR3 bases are TGCGCCAGCAGCCAACAAGCAGGGGGCGCGTACAATGAGCAGTTCTTC.

This clonotype was seen only once. Possible read error: a much larger clone is one base away. The J gene is TRBJ2-6, the V gene TRBV13; D is undetermined. This CDR3 is built from 15 residues. Trimming cost V 5 bases and J 0 bases, with 8 bases left between them. Germline-derived CDR1 and CDR2 are PRHDT and FYEKMQ (reference sequence). The CDR3 region is CASSRRYSGANVLTF. For the CDR3, the DNA is TGTGCCAGCAGCCGACGGTACTCTGGGGCCAACGTCCTGACTTTC.

V and J are TRBV19 and TRBJ1-5; D is unclear. Germline-derived CDR1 and CDR2 are LNHDA and SQIVND (reference sequence). Trimming shortened V by 4 bases and J by 0 bases, and 13 bases separated the two germline ends. This CDR3 region has 16 residues. The CDR3: CASSRSERNSNQPQHF. The CDR3 DNA follows: TGTGCCAGTAGTAGGTCGGAGAGGAATAGCAATCAGCCCCAGCATTTT.

This chain links TRBV14 with TRBJ2-5, with TRBD1 matching 9 bases. The trim removed 1 base at V and 9 bases at J, leaving 9 bases unmatched. The CDR3 sequence is 15 residues long. Germline V gene data show CDR1 as SGHDN and CDR2 as FVKESK. Here the CDR3 DNA reads TGTGCCAGCAGCCAAGTACCTAGACAGGGGGGTGCCCAGTACTTC. This encodes CASSQVPRQGGAQYF.

This clonotype was detected a few times. The chain carries TRBV7-3 and TRBJ2-7; D could derive from TRBD1 or TRBD2 (6 bases each). This CDR3 region has 15 residues. The V gene's germline CDR1 is SGHTA and CDR2 FQGTGA. Trimming removed 5 bases from V and 2 bases from J, with 16 bases in between. The CDR3 nucleotides are TGTGCCAGCAGCGTAGAATCCCGGGGGCCCTACGAGCAGTACTTC. Protein product: CASSVESRGPYEQYF.

V is TRBV27 and J is TRBJ2-7, with 8 nucleotides matching TRBD2. Germline V gene sequence: CDR1 MNHEY, CDR2 SMNVEV (reference sequence). Trimming removed 3 bases from V and 6 bases from J; junction bases left unmatched: 4. The CDR3 spans 13 residues. The CDR3: CASSLAGTSEQYF. The CDR3 nucleotides read TGTGCCAGCAGTTTGGCCGGGACTAGCGAGCAGTACTTC.

The gene calls are TRBV9 and TRBJ2-3, with 7 bases matching TRBD2. The ends lost 0 bases at V and 0 bases at J; junction bases unmatched: 4. CDR3 length: 16 amino acids. Looked up from germline, CDR1 is SGDLS and CDR2 is YYNGEE. The CDR3 protein is CASSVEAGRSTDTQYF. The CDR3 DNA sequence: TGTGCCAGCAGCGTAGAAGCGGGGAGAAGCACAGATACGCAGTATTTT.

This clonotype was counted a single time. Here the CDR3 reads CASSLRSGIQYF. In DNA form, the CDR3 reads TGTGCCAGCAGCTTGAGGAGTGGCATTCAGTACTTC. This rearrangement joins TRBV7-9 to TRBJ2-4; no reliable D call. CDR1 and CDR2 (germline): SEHNR, FQNEAQ (reference sequence). The CDR3 runs to 12 residues. V was trimmed by 3 bases and J by 9 bases, leaving 9 bases between them.

This clonotype came up a few times. The rearrangement links TRBV7-2 to TRBJ2-7; TRBD2 matches 8 bases. Trimming took 5 bases from V and 3 from J; bases not matched to a gene: 9. The CDR3 extends over 15 amino acids. Germline V gene lookup returns CDR1 SGHTA and CDR2 FQGNSA. CDR3: CASSITGTRDYEQYF. As DNA, the CDR3 is TGTGCCAGCAGCATCACCGGGACTAGGGACTACGAGCAGTACTTC.

The chain recombines TRBV7-8 with TRBJ2-1, with 11 nucleotides matching TRBD1. CDR1 and CDR2 from the germline V gene are SGHVS and FQNEAQ. The CDR3 has 15 amino acids. V lost 8 bases and J lost 4; bases outside the gene matches: 7. CDR3 amino acids: CASYQGTGGYNEQFF. The CDR3 nucleotides read TGTGCCAGCTACCAGGGGACAGGGGGTTACAATGAGCAGTTCTTC.

This chain connects TRBV14 to TRBJ1-1, with D uncertain. V gave up 4 bases and J gave up 1 base, with 10 bases separating them. There are 14 residues in the CDR3. Germline CDR1 SGHDN, CDR2 FVKESK. The CDR3 loop is CASSLARANTEAFF. The CDR3 DNA sequence: TGTGCCAGCAGCCTGGCGAGGGCGAACACTGAAGCTTTCTTT.

The chain couples TRBV11-2 to TRBJ2-1; 9 nucleotides agree with TRBD1. J lost 2 bases, V lost 5 bases, and 4 bases had no gene match. This CDR3 contains 15 residues. Germline V CDR1 and CDR2: SGHAT, FQNNGV. DNA for the CDR3: TGTGCCAGCAGCCGGGACAGGGATACCTACAATGAGCAGTTCTTC. It is translated as CASSRDRDTYNEQFF.

Turning to this clonotype: A much bigger clone sits one base away, suggesting this may be a read error. This sequence joins TRBV10-3 and TRBJ2-7; D perhaps matches TRBD2 (5 bases). The germline V gene encodes CDR1 ENHRY and CDR2 SYGVKD. CDR3 length equals 11 residues. The ends were cut back, 11 bases at V and 6 bases at J, with 14 bases in the middle. CDR3 in amino acids: CAGGPGSEQYF. The CDR3 DNA reads as TGTGCCGGCGGGCCTGGGAGCGAGCAGTACTTC.

The chain links TRBV20-1 to TRBJ2-1, with 11 positions matching TRBD2. The length of the CDR3 is 15 residues. Germline assignment: CDR1 DFQATT and CDR2 SNEGSKA (reference sequence). The V segment lost 3 bases and the J segment 7 bases; nucleotides outside the gene matches: 8. The CDR3 reads CSASYGLAGGNEQFF. The CDR3 DNA is TGCAGTGCTAGTTACGGGCTAGCGGGGGGTAATGAGCAGTTCTTC.

There are a few counts of this clonotype. The rearrangement joins TRBV12-3 or TRBV12-4 to TRBJ2-1; 7 bases agree with TRBD1. The length of the CDR3 is 15 residues. V was clipped by 4 bases and J by 5 bases; unmatched bases: 8. The CDR3 protein is CASSYRQGRNNEQFF. CDR3 coding DNA: TGTGCCAGCAGTTACAGACAGGGAAGGAACAATGAGCAGTTCTTC.

This rearrangement joins TRBV20-1 to TRBJ2-7, with D tentatively TRBD1 (6 bases). Trimming pared 3 bases from V and 6 bases from J, leaving 18 bases between. Per the germline V gene, CDR1 is DFQATT and CDR2 is SNEGSKA (reference sequence). This CDR3 region has 14 residues. CDR3 sequence: CSASSGQFPSEQYF. DNA for the CDR3: TGCAGTGCTAGCAGCGGACAGTTCCCCTCCGAGCAGTACTTC.

The sample holds many counts of this clonotype. The V call is TRBV29-1, the J call TRBJ1-4; no clear D gene. Deletions cut 5 bases from V and 0 bases from J, with 7 bases between. CDR1 is SQVTM and CDR2 is ANQGSEA in the germline V gene. CDR3 length: 13 amino acids. As DNA, the CDR3 is TGCAGCGTTCGACTTGCAACTAATGAAAAACTGTTTTTT. Translating gives CSVRLATNEKLFF.

This clonotype was counted only a few times. V usage is TRBV5-6 and J usage is TRBJ2-7, with 8 bases that match TRBD1. Germline V gives CDR1 SGHDT, CDR2 YYEEEE. Germline trimming cut 3 bases from V and 11 bases from J; bases unmatched to any gene: 4. The CDR3 runs to 11 residues. CDR3 in amino acids: CASSSGQEEYF. The DNA for the CDR3 is TGTGCCAGCAGCTCGGGACAGGAGGAGTACTTC.